This T cell receptor (beta chain) was documented in a study of T cell responses to AZD1222 COVID-19 vaccine. Trimming cost V 3 bases and J 4 bases; bases outside gene matches: 0. The germline V gene encodes CDR1 SGHVS and CDR2 FNYEAQ. The length of the CDR3 is 14 residues. TCRdb's copy holds only in-frame clones and misses some; the assay was immunoSEQ multiplex PCR. The sample lists around 150,000 clones; 94% were seen once. Sequencing used peripheral blood, obtained on day 0 of AZD1222 vaccination. This receptor was obtained from an adult in good health. The chain uses TRBV7-6 and TRBJ1-4, with 9 bases matching TRBD1. The CDR3 protein is CASSLGQGNEKLFF. In DNA form, the CDR3 reads TGTGCCAGCAGCTTGGGACAGGGTAATGAAAAACTGTTTTTT.